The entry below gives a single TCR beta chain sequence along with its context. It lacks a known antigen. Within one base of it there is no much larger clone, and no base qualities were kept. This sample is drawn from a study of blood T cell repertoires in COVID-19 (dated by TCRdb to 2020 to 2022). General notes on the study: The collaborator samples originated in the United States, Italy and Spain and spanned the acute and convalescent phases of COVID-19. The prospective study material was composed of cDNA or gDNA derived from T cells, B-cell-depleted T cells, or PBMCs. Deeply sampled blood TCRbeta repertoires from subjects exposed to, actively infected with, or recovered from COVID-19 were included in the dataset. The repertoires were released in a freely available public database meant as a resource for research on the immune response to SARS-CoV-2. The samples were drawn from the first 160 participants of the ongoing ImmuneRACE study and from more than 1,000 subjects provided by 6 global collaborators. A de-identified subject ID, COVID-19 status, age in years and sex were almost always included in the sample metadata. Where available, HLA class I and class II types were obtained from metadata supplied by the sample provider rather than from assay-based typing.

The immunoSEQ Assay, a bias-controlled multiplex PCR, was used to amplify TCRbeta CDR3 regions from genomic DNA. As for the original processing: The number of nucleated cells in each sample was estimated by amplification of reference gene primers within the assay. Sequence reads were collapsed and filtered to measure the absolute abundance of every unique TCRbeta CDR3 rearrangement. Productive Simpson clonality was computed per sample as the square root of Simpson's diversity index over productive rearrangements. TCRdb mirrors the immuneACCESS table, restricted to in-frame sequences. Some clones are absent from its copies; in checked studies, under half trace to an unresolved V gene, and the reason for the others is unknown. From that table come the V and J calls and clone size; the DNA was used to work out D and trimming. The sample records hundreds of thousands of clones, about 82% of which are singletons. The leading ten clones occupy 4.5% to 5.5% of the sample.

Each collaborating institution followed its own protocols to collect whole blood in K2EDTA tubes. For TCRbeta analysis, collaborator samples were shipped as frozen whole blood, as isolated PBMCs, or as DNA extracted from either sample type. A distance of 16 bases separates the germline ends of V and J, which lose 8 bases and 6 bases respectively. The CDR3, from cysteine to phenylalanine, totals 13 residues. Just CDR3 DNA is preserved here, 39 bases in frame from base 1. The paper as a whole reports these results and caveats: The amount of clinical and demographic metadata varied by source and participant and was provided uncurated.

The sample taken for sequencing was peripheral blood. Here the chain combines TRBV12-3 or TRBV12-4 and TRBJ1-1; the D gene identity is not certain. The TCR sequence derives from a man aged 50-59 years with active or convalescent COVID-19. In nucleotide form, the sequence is TGTGCCAGCCAACGGCGGGCCCCCGCTGAAGCTTTCTTT. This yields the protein CASQRRAPAEAFF.